This TCR beta chain was retrieved from a study of T-cell memory formation after mild COVID-19. About the study: The two donors had largely donor-specific TCR clusters. Findings and limits, study-wide: The study found contracting CD4+ clones mainly in CM and EM and contracting CD8+ clones in EMRA. Some clones that responded were present in memory (sampled pre-infection), which suggests cross-reactive memory joined.

A remark on this clonotype: The antigen remains unidentified.

The CDR3 is 15 amino acids. The V gene lost 0 bases and the J gene lost 5 bases, with 13 bases spanning the gap. TCRdb reanalysed the 5' RACE reads using MiXCR and keeps one entry per CDR3 protein. The sample consists of 250,000 to 300,000 distinct CDR3 sequences, approximately 18% of them appearing once. Sequencing was carried out using PBMCs or a T cell subset sorted from them (not recorded which). The V and J genes are TRBV12-3 or TRBV12-4 and TRBJ1-1, with TRBD1 as a possible D gene (5 bases). The receptor was derived from a young man who had mild COVID-19 (a few samples of this study predate the infection). Cell type and time point are not known. CDR3 loop: CASSLAVGGETEAFF. Here the CDR3 DNA reads TGTGCCAGCAGTTTAGCTGTGGGGGGGGAAACTGAAGCTTTCTTT.